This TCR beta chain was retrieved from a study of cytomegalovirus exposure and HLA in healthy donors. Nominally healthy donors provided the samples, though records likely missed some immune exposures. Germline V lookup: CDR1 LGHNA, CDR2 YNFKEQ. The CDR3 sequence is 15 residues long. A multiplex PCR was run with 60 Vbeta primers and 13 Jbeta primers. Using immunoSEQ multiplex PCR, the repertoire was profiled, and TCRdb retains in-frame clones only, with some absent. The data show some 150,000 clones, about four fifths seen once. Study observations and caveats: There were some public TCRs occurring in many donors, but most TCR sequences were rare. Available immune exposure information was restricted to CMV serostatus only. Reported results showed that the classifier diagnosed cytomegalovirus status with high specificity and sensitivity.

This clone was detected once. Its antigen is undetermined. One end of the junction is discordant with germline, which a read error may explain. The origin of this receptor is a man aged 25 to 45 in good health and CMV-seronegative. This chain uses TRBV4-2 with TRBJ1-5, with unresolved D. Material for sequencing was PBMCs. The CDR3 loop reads CASSQGRNSNQPQNF. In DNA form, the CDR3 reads TGTGCCAGCAGCCAAGGCAGAAATAGCAATCAGCCCCAGAATTTT.